These 7 T cell receptor beta chains came from one sample sequenced in a study of Graves' ophthalmopathy and Graves' hyperthyroidism. RNA transcripts served as template for amplifying TCR beta CDR3 sequences. RT-PCR with HTBI primers came first, then second-round multiplex PCR. MiXCR, applied by TCRdb to the multiplex PCR reads, yields one record per CDR3 protein. The table records about 240,000 distinct CDR3 sequences, about 47% of them present only once. Source material: peripheral blood. Receptors originate from an adult man with Graves' ophthalmopathy.

The CDR3 is CASSYLQGTEAFF. CDR3 sequence (DNA): TGTGCCAGCAGTTATCTACAGGGGACTGAAGCTTTCTTT. The rearrangement uses TRBV6-2 or TRBV6-3 and TRBJ1-1; 7 nucleotides align to TRBD1. V gave up 3 bases and J gave up 5 bases; unmatched junction bases: 3. Per germline, CDR1 MNHEY and CDR2 SVGEGT. The CDR3 has 13 residues.

The chain joins TRBV5-6 to TRBJ2-7, with 10 bases that match TRBD2. The length of the CDR3 is 14 residues. Germline CDR1 SGHDT, CDR2 YYEEEE. V trimming: 4 bases; J trimming: 4 bases; junction bases outside the gene matches: 5. The DNA for the CDR3 is TGTGCCAGCAGCCGCCCTAGCGGGAGTTACGAGCAGTACTTC. Encoded protein: CASSRPSGSYEQYF.

This clonotype was seen only a few times. J is TRBJ2-5 and V is TRBV7-3; possibly TRBD1 for D (5 bases). V gave up 5 bases and J gave up 0 bases, with 13 bases separating them. The CDR3 totals 15 residues. Germline-derived CDR1 and CDR2 are SGHTA and FQGTGA. CDR3 sequence: CASSQGARYQETQYF. The CDR3 region has the DNA TGTGCCAGCAGCCAAGGGGCAAGGTACCAAGAGACCCAGTACTTC. Drawing the rest from reference TRBV7-3 and TRBJ2-5, the complete variable domain is GAGVSQTPSNKVTEKGKYVELRCDPISGHTALYWYRQSLGQGPEFLIYFQGTGAADDSGLPNDRFFAVRPEGSVSTLKIQRTERGDSAVYLCASSQGARYQETQYFGPGTRLLVL.

This clonotype was counted between two and nine times. This chain uses TRBV20-1 with TRBJ2-7; unclear D gene. V lost 0 bases, J lost 0 bases, and 9 bases lay in between. CDR1 is DFQATT and CDR2 is SNEGSKA in the germline V gene (reference sequence). This CDR3 is 14 amino acids long. For the CDR3, the DNA is TGCAGTGCTAGAGATCGCCGGGCCTCCTACGAGCAGTACTTC. Translated: CSARDRRASYEQYF.

This clonotype was observed a handful of times. The chain uses TRBV5-4 and TRBJ2-5; the D gene is possibly TRBD2 (5 bases). The CDR3 runs to 13 residues. V was cut by 2 bases and J by 4 bases, with 9 bases left in between. The germline CDR1 and CDR2 sequences are SGHNT and YYREEE (reference sequence). CDR3 nucleotides: TGTGCCAGCAGCTTACCGGGAACAGAGACCCAGTACTTC. This codes for CASSLPGTETQYF.

Only one count was recorded for this clonotype. The rearrangement joins TRBV4-1 to TRBJ1-1; no definite D call. The CDR3 is 15 amino acids. The V gene's germline CDR1 is MGHRA and CDR2 YSYEKL. With 5 bases removed from V and 1 base from J, the gap between germline ends came to 14 bases. DNA of the CDR3: TGCGCCAGCAGCGAGAGTGGGTATGGGAACACTGAAGCTTTCTTT. Translated: CASSESGYGNTEAFF.

CDR3 residues: CASSGTSGRSQHF. CDR3 DNA: TGTGCCAGCAGTGGGACTAGCGGGAGGTCCCAGCATTTT. J is TRBJ1-5 and V is TRBV2; unclear D gene. CDR3 length: 13 amino acids. In germline, CDR1 is SNHLY, CDR2 FYNNEI. V lost 4 bases and J lost 11, with 15 bases in between.